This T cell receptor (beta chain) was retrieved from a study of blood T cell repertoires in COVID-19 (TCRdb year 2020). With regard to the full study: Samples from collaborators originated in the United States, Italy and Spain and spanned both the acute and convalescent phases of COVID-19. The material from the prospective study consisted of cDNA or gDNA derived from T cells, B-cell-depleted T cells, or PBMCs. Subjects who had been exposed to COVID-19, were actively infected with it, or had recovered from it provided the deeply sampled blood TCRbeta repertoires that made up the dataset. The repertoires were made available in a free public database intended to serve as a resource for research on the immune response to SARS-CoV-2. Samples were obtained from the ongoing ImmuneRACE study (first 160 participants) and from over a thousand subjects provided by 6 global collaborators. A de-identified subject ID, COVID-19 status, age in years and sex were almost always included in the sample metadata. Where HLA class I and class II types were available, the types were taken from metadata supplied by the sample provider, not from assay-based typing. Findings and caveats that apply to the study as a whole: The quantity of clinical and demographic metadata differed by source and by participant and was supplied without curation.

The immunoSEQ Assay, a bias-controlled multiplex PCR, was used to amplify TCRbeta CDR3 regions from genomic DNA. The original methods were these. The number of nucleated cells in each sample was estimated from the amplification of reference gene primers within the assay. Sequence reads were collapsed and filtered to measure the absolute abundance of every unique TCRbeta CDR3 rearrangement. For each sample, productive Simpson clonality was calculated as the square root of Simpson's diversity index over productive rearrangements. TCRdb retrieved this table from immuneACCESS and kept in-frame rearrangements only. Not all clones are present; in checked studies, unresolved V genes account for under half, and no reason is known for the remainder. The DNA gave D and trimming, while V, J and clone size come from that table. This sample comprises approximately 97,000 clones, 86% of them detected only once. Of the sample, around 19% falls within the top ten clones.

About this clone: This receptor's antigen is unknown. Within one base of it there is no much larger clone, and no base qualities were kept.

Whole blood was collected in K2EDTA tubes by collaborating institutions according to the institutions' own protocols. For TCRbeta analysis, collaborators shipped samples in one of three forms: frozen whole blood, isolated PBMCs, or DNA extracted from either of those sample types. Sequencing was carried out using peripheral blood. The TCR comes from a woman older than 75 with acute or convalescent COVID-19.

The CDR3 amino acid sequence is: CASSLWTTNTEAFF. The DNA sequence follows: TGTGCCAGCAGCTTGTGGACAACGAACACTGAAGCTTTCTTT. The receptor chain draws on TRBV5-5 and TRBJ1-1, with TRBD1 as a weak D call on 5 bases. There are 14 amino acids in the CDR3, from cysteine to phenylalanine inclusive. Only CDR3 DNA remains: 42 bases, in frame from the first base. From a lookup of the germline V gene (reference sequence), CDR1 and CDR2 are SGHKS and YYEKEE. V is reduced by 1 base and J by 1 base, leaving a spacing of 8 bases between them.